This T cell receptor (beta chain) is from a study of T cell responses to AZD1222 COVID-19 vaccine. Assay: immunoSEQ multiplex PCR; the TCRdb copy retains only in-frame clones and omits some. The sample has about 120,000 clones; roughly nine tenths are singletons. Trimming removed 2 bases at V and 3 bases at J, with 5 bases between. Germline V gene sequence: CDR1 MNHEY, CDR2 SVGAGI. The CDR3 length is 13 residues. This clonotype was sampled from an adult in good health. The sequencing used peripheral blood, collected on day 0 of AZD1222 vaccination. The chain recombines TRBV6-5 with TRBJ1-5; no clear D. CDR3 residues: CASSYGFNQPQHF. The CDR3 coding sequence is TGTGCCAGCAGTTACGGGTTCAATCAGCCCCAGCATTTT.